This T cell receptor beta chain was retrieved from a study of cytotoxic CD8 clonotypes in ibrutinib-treated CLL (dated by TCRdb to the early 2020s). With regard to the full study: The cohort had 11 relapsed/refractory and about 15 treatment-naive patients; some 17 were IGHV unmutated. Of the 86 participants in the trial, about two dozen had longitudinal samples available. Cryopreserved peripheral blood mononuclear cells were obtained before treatment, at response, and at either sustained remission or disease progression. All remission and progressive disease samples were collected while patients were still receiving ibrutinib. Responses were partial in approximately 24 patients and complete in 2; after median roughly 69 months follow-up, about 14 stayed in remission and approximately twelve progressed. Response samples were taken after a median of approximately eleven months on treatment, ranging from about 6 to 40 months. On average, each sample had roughly 230,000 productive templates and more than 75,000 productive rearrangements.

Study-wide conclusions, independent of this receptor: Sampling times were not matched between patients in sustained remission and patients whose disease was progressing, and lymph node repertoires were not examined. Clonality rose at ibrutinib response, remained stable during sustained remission, and dropped back toward baseline at progression. Baseline clonality exceeded that of age-matched healthy donors and correlated strongly with circulating CD8+ T-cell counts. Public clonotypes were rare and either shrank or stayed stable during treatment, and the rise in clonality at ibrutinib response reflected expansion of private clonotypes.

A MiSeq instrument was used for deep resolution sequencing, which targeted depths ranging from 1 in 1 million up to 1 in 200,000 T cells, with coverage averaging 10x for each clonotype. The immunoSEQ hsTCRB Kit was used to generate the TCR beta libraries. The study's own analysis went as follows. ImmunoSEQ Data Assistant and ImmunoSEQ Analyzer were used for data analysis, and V, D and J genes were assigned according to IMGT definitions. Clonality, with values ranging from 0 to 1, was calculated as one minus the normalized Shannon entropy of productive rearrangement frequencies. Only overrepresented clonotypes making up at least 0.05% of each patient's repertoire were included in the public clonotype analysis. Repertoires from 10 to 15 age-matched healthy donors in immuneACCESS were used as clonality controls. TCRdb's version of the immuneACCESS table is confined to in-frame rearrangements and falls short of the full clone set. An unresolved V gene accounts for under half of the shortfall where checked; the remainder is of unknown origin. Clonal size and the V and J genes are those of that table, whereas D and trimming came from the DNA. Across this sample there are over 140,000 clones, with more than 70% seen only once. The ten largest clones take up 6% to 9.5% of the sample.

From its cysteine to its phenylalanine, the CDR3 spans 16 amino acids. Only the CDR3 DNA stays, 48 bases, in frame from base 1. Per the germline V gene, SGHTA is the CDR1 and FQGNSA is the CDR2. Trimming at the junction amounts to 1 base on V and 4 bases on J, and the germline ends lie 17 bases apart. For TCR beta library preparation, roughly 2.1 micrograms of genomic DNA were isolated from cryopreserved PBMCs. Longitudinal blood samples from CLL patients receiving ibrutinib monotherapy were subjected to high-throughput TCR beta sequencing. Patients were enrolled in a phase 2 open-label single-center ibrutinib monotherapy trial. Notes on this clone: Its binding antigen is unknown. There are no base qualities to consult, and no much larger clone falls within one base.

The sequence joins TRBV7-2 to TRBJ2-7, with an unclear D gene assignment. The origin of this receptor is a human donor with chronic lymphocytic leukemia. The starting material was PBMCs, obtained after 36 months of ibrutinib treatment. The DNA reads as follows: TGTGCCAGCAGCTTAGATGAGGTCTTTTACGGTTACGAGCAGTACTTC. This encodes CASSLDEVFYGYEQYF.